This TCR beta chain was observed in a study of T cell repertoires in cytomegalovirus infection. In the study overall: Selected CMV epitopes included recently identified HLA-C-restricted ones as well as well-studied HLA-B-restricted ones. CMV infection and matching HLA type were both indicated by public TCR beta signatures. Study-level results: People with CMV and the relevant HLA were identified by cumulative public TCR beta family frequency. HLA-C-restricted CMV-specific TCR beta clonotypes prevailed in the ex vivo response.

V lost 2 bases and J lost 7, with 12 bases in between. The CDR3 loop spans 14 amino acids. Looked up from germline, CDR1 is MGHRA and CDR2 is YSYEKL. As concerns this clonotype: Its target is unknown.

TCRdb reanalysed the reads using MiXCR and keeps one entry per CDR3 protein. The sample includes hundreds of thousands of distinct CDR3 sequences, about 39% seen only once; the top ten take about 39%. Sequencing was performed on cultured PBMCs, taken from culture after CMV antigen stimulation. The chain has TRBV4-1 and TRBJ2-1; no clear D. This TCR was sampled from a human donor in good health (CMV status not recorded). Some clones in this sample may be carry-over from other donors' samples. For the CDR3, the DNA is TGCGCCAGCAGCCAAAAGACTGGATGGAATGAGCAGTTCTTC. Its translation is CASSQKTGWNEQFF.